A selection of T cell receptor beta chains follows, all from one sample in a study of T cell responses to AZD1222 COVID-19 vaccine. Measured with immunoSEQ multiplex PCR; TCRdb has only the in-frame clones, and not every one. The sample lists 45,000 to 55,000 clones, around 80% occurring once. This material consisted of peripheral blood, taken on day 0 of AZD1222 vaccination. Every receptor here comes from an adult in good health. CDR3s include the opening cysteine and the closing phenylalanine or tryptophan. A D gene is named only where the DNA matches it firmly. Only part of the rows carry a size: once, few, many, or a class if the clone is expanded.

TRBV7-6	TRBD2	-	TRBJ2-3	TGTGCCAGCAGCTTAGGACCTAGCGGGTCCACAGATACGCAGTATTTT	CASSLGPSGSTDTQYF
TRBV20-1	-	-	TRBJ1-5	TGCAGTGCTAGTGGCCTTAGCAATCAGCCCCAGCATTTT	CSASGLSNQPQHF
TRBV2	-	-	TRBJ1-2	TGTGCCAGCAGGGGGGATCCTTATGGCTACACCTTC	CASRGDPYGYTF
TRBV5-8	-	few	TRBJ1-5	TGTGCCAGCAGCTTAATTCTCAGTACCGACAATCAGCCCCAGCATTTT	CASSLILSTDNQPQHF
TRBV18	-	once	TRBJ1-2	TGTGCCAGCTCACCTAGAACCGCCGGGTCTAACTATGGCTACACCTTC	CASSPRTAGSNYGYTF
TRBV5-6	TRBD1	-	TRBJ1-1	TGTGCCAGCAGCTTTAACAGGGGGGACACTGAAGCTTTCTTT	CASSFNRGDTEAFF
TRBV4-1	-	-	TRBJ2-2	TGCGCCAGCAGCCAAGATAAGGAGCTGTTTTTT	CASSQDKELFF
TRBV7-2	TRBD2	-	TRBJ2-1	TGTGCCAGCAGCTTAGAAGGGACTCTCCCCACGGGGGGGCAGTTCTTC	CASSLEGTLPTGGQFF
TRBV15	-	once	TRBJ2-4	TGTGCCACCAGCAGAGATGTAGCCAAAAACATTCAGTACTTC	CATSRDVAKNIQYF
TRBV27	TRBD2	-	TRBJ2-7	TGTGCCAGCAGTCCACTTAGCGGGAGGTTCTCCTACGAGCAGTACTTC	CASSPLSGRFSYEQYF
TRBV7-8	-	-	TRBJ2-3	TGTGCCAGCAGCTTAGCTGGCCGGCGGGATACGCAGTATTTT	CASSLAGRRDTQYF
TRBV6-5	TRBD1	-	TRBJ1-6	TGTGCCAGCAACTCAAGACAGGGCTTTAATTCACCCCTCCACTTT	CASNSRQGFNSPLHF
TRBV15	TRBD1	-	TRBJ1-1	TGTGCCACCAGCAGAGATTTCCTCTTTCAGGGGGACACTGAAGCTTTCTTT	CATSRDFLFQGDTEAFF
TRBV7-9	TRBD1	-	TRBJ2-2	TGTGCCTTCGAAACGGGACAGACCTCCGCGAACACCGGGGAGCTGTTTTTT	CAFETGQTSANTGELFF
TRBV4-3	TRBD2	-	TRBJ2-3	TGCGCCAGCAGCCCGACTCACCTAGCGGGCACAGATACGCAGTATTTT	CASSPTHLAGTDTQYF
TRBV28	TRBD1	-	TRBJ1-5	TGTGCCGCGACAGGGACCTATAGCAATCAGCCCCAGCATTTT	CAATGTYSNQPQHF
TRBV7-6	-	-	TRBJ1-5	TGTGCCAGCAGCTTACAGGGACCGTCCAATCAGCCCCAGCATTTT	CASSLQGPSNQPQHF
TRBV28	TRBD1	-	TRBJ1-1	TGTGCCAGCAGTTCAGGGGGCCAAGACACTGAAGCTTTCTTT	CASSSGGQDTEAFF
TRBV3-1/TRBV3-2	-	-	TRBJ1-5	TGTGCCAGCAGCCAAAGCGACGGCCATCAGCCCCAGCATTTT	CASSQSDGHQPQHF
TRBV2	-	-	TRBJ1-3	TGTGCCAGCAGTGAGCGACAACCGGGTCTCGGAAACACCATATATTTT	CASSERQPGLGNTIYF